This T cell receptor (beta chain) originates from a study of blood T cell repertoires in COVID-19. Study-wide context: Whether acute or convalescent, the COVID-19 samples came from the United States, Italy and Spain. Sample material is recorded as cDNA or gDNA derived from T cells, B-cell-depleted T cells, or PBMCs.

CDR3 length: 14 amino acids. Germline values: CDR1 SNHLY, CDR2 FYNNEI. V shed 5 bases and J shed 6 bases, with 16 bases lying between them. Assay used: immunoSEQ multiplex PCR; TCRdb lists only in-frame clones, some missing. The sample yields about 280,000 clones, about 88% seen once. The V call is TRBV2, the J call TRBJ1-1, with D perhaps matching TRBD1 (6 bases). Sequences were obtained from peripheral blood. The sequence was obtained from a woman between 70 and 85 years old with COVID-19, enrolled during active disease. The CDR3 region has the DNA TGTGCCAGCAGTAATCTTCAGGGGCTCCCTGAAGCTTTCTTT. Translation gives CASSNLQGLPEAFF.